This TCR beta chain was captured by sequencing in a study of T cells in localized non-small cell lung cancer. Study conclusions and caveats: The highest T cell clonality was in uninvolved adjacent lung, above tumor.

Looked up from germline, CDR1 is SGHNT and CDR2 is YYREEE (reference sequence). This CDR3 has 13 amino acids. V was pared by 10 bases and J by 3 bases, with 15 bases between. About this clone: What it recognizes is unknown.

Profiled with immunoSEQ multiplex PCR; TCRdb holds only in-frame clones, not every one. This table holds roughly 30,000 clones, roughly nine tenths found once. The sequences come from peripheral blood, collected before any cancer treatment. V usage is TRBV5-4 and J usage is TRBJ2-3, with D perhaps TRBD2 (5 bases). This TCR came from a female donor older than 55 with stage I lung adenocarcinoma. The CDR3 nucleotides are TGTGCCGGAGGAGATGGGTGGACAGATACGCAGTATTTT. Translation gives CAGGDGWTDTQYF.